This T cell receptor beta chain appears in the sequencing data of a study of PD-1 blockade in mismatch repair-deficient tumors. TCRdb's copy holds only in-frame clones and misses some; the assay was immunoSEQ multiplex PCR. The data show approximately 9,000 clones, over 80% seen once. Time point indicated: approximately 9-day in vitro stimulation with candidate neoantigen peptide 3. Details on this clone: Its antigen is still unknown.

The clonotype was recovered from an adult with mismatch repair-deficient cancer. The specimen was cells cultured in vitro, collected from a patient treated with pembrolizumab.

CDR3 bases: TGTGCCAGCAGCTTGGAGCTTTCGGCAGGCGAAGGACCCTACAATGAGCAGTTCTTC. Translating gives CASSLELSAGEGPYNEQFF. This rearrangement joins TRBV5-6 to TRBJ2-1; no definite D call. From germline, CDR1 is SGHDT and CDR2 YYEEEE. V was clipped by 0 bases and J by 2 bases, with 21 bases between them. The CDR3 sequence is 19 residues long.